These 25 T cell receptor beta chains were sequenced from one sample in a study of OX40 agonist ivuxolimab in advanced cancers. Some clones are missing from TCRdb's copy, which holds only in-frame ones; the method was immunoSEQ multiplex PCR. The sample records about 70,000 clones, 85% to 90% being singletons. Specimen: CD4+ or CD8+ T cells sorted from blood, collected in a trial of the OX40 agonist ivuxolimab. The source of these receptors is an adult with an advanced solid tumor such as melanoma, head and neck, liver or kidney cancer.

V gene TRBV11-2 combines with J gene TRBJ1-4, with D unresolved. The ends were cut back, 3 bases at V and 8 bases at J, with 10 bases in the middle. This CDR3 has 13 amino acids. The V gene's germline CDR1 is SGHAT and CDR2 FQNNGV. CDR3 DNA: TGTGCCAGCAGCTTCATACCGGGAGAAAAACTGTTTTTT. It specifies CASSFIPGEKLFF.

This clone was picked up one time. The rearrangement links TRBV15 to TRBJ2-3, with unresolved D. Germline V gives CDR1 LNHNV, CDR2 YYDKDF (reference sequence). Trimming stripped 3 bases from V and 10 bases from J, with 17 bases between. The CDR3 totals 14 residues. The CDR3 protein is CATSSDISPGPQYF. CDR3 sequence (DNA): TGTGCCACCAGCAGCGACATTAGCCCCGGTCCGCAGTATTTT.

To note about this clone: At the DNA level, this CDR3 is encoded by other sequences in the same sample as well. The rearrangement joins TRBV18 to TRBJ1-1; 7 bases are shared with TRBD1. Germline V gene data show CDR1 as KGHSH and CDR2 as LQKENI. The CDR3 contains 15 residues. V lost 3 bases and J lost 1; bases outside the gene matches: 5. CDR3 in DNA: TGTGCCAGCTCACCCGGGACAGTCTCGAACACTGAAGCTTTCTTT. Its protein is CASSPGTVSNTEAFF.

The chain combines TRBV7-2 with TRBJ2-7; 8 nucleotides match TRBD1. V shed 5 bases, J shed 2 bases, and the junction held 5 bases outside the gene matches. Germline loops: CDR1 SGHTA, CDR2 FQGNSA. The CDR3 extends over 14 amino acids. CDR3: CASSPGTGTYEQYF. The CDR3 DNA is TGTGCCAGCAGCCCCGGGACAGGAACCTACGAGCAGTACTTC.

The table lists this clone with a count of one. The chain links TRBV7-3 to TRBJ2-1, with 8 bases lining up with TRBD2. With V trimmed by 3 bases and J by 5 bases, 6 bases remained unmatched. CDR1 and CDR2 (germline): SGHTA, FQGTGA. The CDR3 covers 15 residues. The CDR3 spells CASSLGLAGNNEQFF. The CDR3 nucleotides read TGTGCCAGCAGCTTGGGGCTAGCGGGTAACAATGAGCAGTTCTTC.

The chain carries TRBV6-5 and TRBJ2-3, with D unclear. Between the trimmed V and J ends, which lost 6 bases and 3 bases, there was a span of 16 bases. The CDR3 is 15 amino acids. CDR1 and CDR2 from the germline V gene are MNHEY and SVGAGI. Here the CDR3 DNA reads TGTGCCAGCAGGCGGACGAAGCTAACGACAGATACGCAGTATTTT. It is translated as CASRRTKLTTDTQYF.

V is TRBV15 and J is TRBJ1-2; TRBD1 matches at 9 bases. Per germline, CDR1 LNHNV and CDR2 YYDKDF (reference sequence). The CDR3 consists of 12 residues. J gave up 8 bases and V 3 bases, and 1 base lay outside the gene matches. CDR3 amino acids: CATSRTGGGYTF. The DNA of the CDR3 is TGTGCCACCAGCAGGACAGGGGGAGGCTACACCTTC.

V gene TRBV18 combines with J gene TRBJ1-3; D is ambiguous. Trimming cost V 2 bases and J 0 bases, with 5 bases left between them. The length of the CDR3 is 14 residues. The germline V gene has CDR1 KGHSH and CDR2 LQKENI. The CDR3: CASSPGSSGNTIYF. The CDR3 DNA is TGTGCCAGCTCACCAGGCAGCTCTGGAAACACCATATATTTT.

V is TRBV5-1 and J is TRBJ2-1; D is perhaps TRBD1 (6 bases). The V end was cut by 4 bases, the J end by 9 bases, with 17 bases between. Germline assignment: CDR1 SGHRS and CDR2 YFSETQ. This CDR3 contains 14 residues. The CDR3 sequence is CASSPGQTGGEQFF. CDR3 bases: TGCGCCAGCAGCCCAGGACAGACAGGCGGTGAGCAGTTCTTC.

V is TRBV7-2 and J is TRBJ2-7; D might be TRBD1 (5 bases). CDR3 size: 14 residues. Germline CDR1 and CDR2: SGHTA and FQGNSA. V was trimmed by 1 base and J by 3 bases, leaving 10 bases between them. CDR3 region: CASSLGGASYEQYF. In DNA, the CDR3 is TGTGCCAGCAGCTTAGGGGGCGCCAGCTACGAGCAGTACTTC.

V is TRBV2 and J is TRBJ1-2; D is perhaps TRBD1 (6 bases). The germline V and J ends were trimmed by 5 bases and 4 bases, with 20 bases remaining between them. CDR1 SNHLY and CDR2 FYNNEI come from the germline V gene. The CDR3 loop spans 16 amino acids. CDR3 in amino acids: CASSLAGGRGSYGYTF. CDR3 nucleotide sequence: TGTGCCAGCAGTCTCGCGGGAGGCAGGGGTAGCTATGGCTACACCTTC.

V usage is TRBV2 and J usage is TRBJ2-7; unclear D gene. Per germline, CDR1 SNHLY and CDR2 FYNNEI. The CDR3 is 12 amino acids. The V end lost 0 bases, the J end lost 7 bases, and 7 bases lay between the germline ends. CDR3 sequence: CASSEALLEQYF. CDR3 bases: TGTGCCAGCAGTGAAGCGCTTTTGGAGCAGTACTTC.

The chain is built from TRBV11-3 and TRBJ2-4, with 16 bases matching TRBD2. With V trimmed by 0 bases and J by 9 bases, 11 bases remained unmatched. CDR3 length equals 19 residues. Germline CDR1 reads SGHNT; CDR2 reads YENEEA. The DNA of the CDR3 is TGTGCCAGCAGCTTAGACCAGTCCGGGACTAGCGGGAGGGCTAGCATTCAGTACTTC. This gives the protein CASSLDQSGTSGRASIQYF.

V gene TRBV6-1 combines with J gene TRBJ2-5; D not certain. The J call may be faulty, since TRBJ2-7 better matches the DNA end. The CDR3 covers 14 residues. Per germline, CDR1 MNHNS and CDR2 SASEGT. The CDR3 region has the DNA TGTGCCACTCAGGCGGCAGAGCTTTCCTACGAGCAGTACTTC. Translating it yields CATQAAELSYEQYF.

The chain carries TRBV7-2 and TRBJ2-1, with D tentatively TRBD2 (6 bases). CDR1 SGHTA and CDR2 FQGNSA come from the germline V gene. The CDR3 contains 17 residues. The V and J ends lost 1 base and 6 bases respectively, with 19 bases between them. The CDR3 nucleotides read TGTGCCAGCAGCTTAGGGGTGGGGACTCGGAGGCGCAATGAGCAGTTCTTC. As protein: CASSLGVGTRRRNEQFF. The full variable domain, its missing parts supplied by reference TRBV7-2 and TRBJ2-1, is GAGVSQSPSNKVTEKGKDVELRCDPISGHTALYWYRQSLGQGLEFLIYFQGNSAPDKSGLPSDRFSAERTGGSVSTLTIQRTQQEDSAVYLCASSLGVGTRRRNEQFFGPGTRLTVL.

This clone was detected only once. The rearrangement joins TRBV6-6 to TRBJ1-3, with D uncertain. The V end lost 1 base, the J end lost 2 bases, and 6 bases lay between the germline ends. Germline CDR1 MNHNY, CDR2 SVGAGI (reference sequence). The CDR3 covers 14 residues. CDR3 sequence: CASSYLATGNTIYF. CDR3 nucleotides: TGTGCCAGCAGTTACTTAGCTACTGGAAACACCATATATTTT.

The chain employs TRBV18 and TRBJ1-4; 8 bases fit TRBD1. The V and J ends lost 1 base and 8 bases, in that order; junction bases with no gene match: 6. Germline loops: CDR1 KGHSH, CDR2 LQKENI. This CDR3 contains 15 residues. CDR3 in amino acids: CASSPRQGSEEKLFF. The CDR3 nucleotides are TGTGCCAGCTCACCACGACAGGGGTCTGAGGAAAAACTGTTTTTT.

The CDR3, as DNA: TGTGCCAGCAGCTTAAGGGATAGGAGGCGTACCGGGGAGCTGTTTTTT. This sequence encodes CASSLRDRRRTGELFF. This rearrangement joins TRBV11-2 to TRBJ2-2; D is perhaps TRBD2 (5 bases). Germline V CDR1 and CDR2: SGHAT, FQNNGV. With 2 bases removed from V and 5 bases from J, the gap between germline ends came to 15 bases. The CDR3 loop spans 16 amino acids.

The chain recombines TRBV18 with TRBJ2-6; weak D call: TRBD2 (6 bases). Germline V gene data show CDR1 as KGHSH and CDR2 as LQKENI. This CDR3 has 15 residues. Trimming left V 3 bases short and J 3 bases short, with 9 bases between. CDR3 residues: CASSPGGIGANVLTF. The DNA for the CDR3 is TGTGCCAGCTCACCGGGGGGAATTGGGGCCAACGTCCTGACTTTC.

V is TRBV10-3 and J is TRBJ2-3; possibly TRBD1 for D (6 bases). Germline CDR1 is ENHRY and CDR2 is SYGVKD. V dropped 11 bases and J dropped 1 base, with 13 bases sitting between them. The CDR3 runs to 13 residues. The CDR3 region is CAVKQGGTDTQYF. DNA of the CDR3: TGTGCCGTCAAACAGGGAGGCACAGATACGCAGTATTTT.

The chain is built from TRBV11-2 and TRBJ1-1, with D uncertain. V was pared by 3 bases and J by 8 bases, with 16 bases between. The CDR3 runs 14 residues. Germline V gene sequence: CDR1 SGHAT, CDR2 FQNNGV. CDR3 loop: CASSFSGLSVEAFF. In DNA, the CDR3 is TGTGCCAGCAGCTTCTCGGGCCTCAGCGTCGAAGCTTTCTTT.

The genes are TRBV6-5 and TRBJ2-5; D unclear. With 4 bases removed from V and 4 bases from J, the gap between germline ends came to 10 bases. The germline V gene encodes CDR1 MNHEY and CDR2 SVGAGI. This CDR3 has 13 residues. CDR3 bases: TGTGCCAGCAGTTCTGAGGAGTTAGAGACCCAGTACTTC. Protein product: CASSSEELETQYF.

J is TRBJ1-1 and V is TRBV30; the D is unclear. Germline lookup yields CDR1 GTSNPN and CDR2 SVGIG (reference sequence). This CDR3 spans 11 amino acids. Trimming cost V 2 bases and J 10 bases, with 11 bases left between them. The CDR3 nucleotides are TGTGCCTGGAGTTTAAAAGCCGGAGCTTTCTTT. This gives the protein CAWSLKAGAFF.

In this sample, this clone turned up a few times. V and J are TRBV6-5 and TRBJ1-5; a possible D gene is TRBD1 (6 bases). CDR3 size: 15 residues. Germline V gene sequence: CDR1 MNHEY, CDR2 SVGAGI. V dropped 0 bases and J dropped 3 bases, with 9 bases sitting between them. CDR3 region: CASSYSWTDNQPQHF. The CDR3 DNA follows: TGTGCCAGCAGTTACTCCTGGACAGACAATCAGCCCCAGCATTTT.

The CDR3 region is CASSSQRGMDYTF. The CDR3 DNA is TGTGCCAGCAGCTCCCAAAGAGGGATGGATTACACCTTC. This chain uses TRBV11-3 with TRBJ1-2, with no clear D. CDR3 length: 13 residues. V was cut by 4 bases and J by 11 bases, with 17 bases left in between. The V gene's germline CDR1 is SGHNT and CDR2 YENEEA.